The entry below gives a single T cell receptor beta chain sequence along with its context. Original methodology: For nucleated cells, counts were estimated from reference gene primer amplification. This table comes from immunoSEQ multiplex PCR, and its TCRdb copy is limited to in-frame clones, with some not included. V, J and clone size are those of that table, while D and trimming were read from the DNA. The sample lists roughly 130,000 clones, over 80% occurring once. CDR1 and CDR2 from the germline V gene are SGHNT and YYREEE (reference sequence). The CDR3 consists of 16 residues. The germline V and J ends were trimmed by 0 bases and 3 bases, with 13 bases remaining between them. The entry originates in a study of blood T cell repertoires in COVID-19. Recruitment covered roughly 24 US areas and drew participants whose ages spanned roughly 18 to 100 years. Among Cohort 3 donors, those recovered had two negative PCRs, clearance, or symptom resolution.

The receptor was isolated from a woman in her 30s who had recovered from COVID-19. The rearrangement links TRBV5-4 to TRBJ2-4, with D perhaps matching TRBD1 (5 bases). The sample comprised PBMCs or T cells enriched from blood (not recorded which). CDR3 coding DNA: TGTGCCAGCAGCTTGGGGGCAGGGTTAGACAAAAACATTCAGTACTTC. It codes for CASSLGAGLDKNIQYF.